The present T cell receptor (beta chain) was sequenced within a study of shared clonotypes between healthy human individuals. Overall study: Used for every donor were three CD4 naive, three CD4 memory, two CD8 naive and one CD8 memory plate.

This CDR3 has 17 amino acids. V lost 4 bases and J lost 3; bases outside the gene matches: 10. Germline lookup yields CDR1 SGHRS and CDR2 YFSETQ. As concerns this clone: The antigen is not known.

Study-wide findings and caveats: Some clonotypes were shared by all four sorted-subset donors, while others were not shared. The non-shared ones had lower generation probabilities than the shared ones.

Sequenced by immunoSEQ multiplex PCR; TCRdb stores in-frame clones only, minus some. The data show roughly 2,000,000 clones, just over 90% seen once. Naive CD8 cells lacked CD45RO, underwent positive selection for CCR7 and left out terminally differentiated effector memory CD45RA+ cells. The TCR sequence derives from a man aged 18 to 29 in good health. Some clones in this sample may be carry-over from other donors' samples. V and J are TRBV5-1 and TRBJ2-2; 9 bases align to TRBD2. The sample was naive CD8+ T cells from PBMCs. For the CDR3, the DNA is TGCGCCAGCAGCGCCATTTCTAGCGGGACCGACACCGGGGAGCTGTTTTTT. Protein product: CASSAISSGTDTGELFF.